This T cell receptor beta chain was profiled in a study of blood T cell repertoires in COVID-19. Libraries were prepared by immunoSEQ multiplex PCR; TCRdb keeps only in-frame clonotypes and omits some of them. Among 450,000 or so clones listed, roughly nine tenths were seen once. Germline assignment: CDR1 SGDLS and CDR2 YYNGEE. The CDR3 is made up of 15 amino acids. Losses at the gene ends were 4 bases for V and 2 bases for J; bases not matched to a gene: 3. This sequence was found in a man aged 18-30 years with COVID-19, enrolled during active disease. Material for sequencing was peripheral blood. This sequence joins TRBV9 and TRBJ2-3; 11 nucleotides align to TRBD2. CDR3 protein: CASSSTSGNTDTQYF. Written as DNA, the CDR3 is TGTGCCAGCAGCTCGACTAGCGGGAACACAGATACGCAGTATTTT.